Sequencing of this T cell receptor beta chain was carried out in a study of read filtering for tumor transcriptome and immune sequencing. Study-wide context: RNA-seq yielded only roughly 80 to 1,300 TCR reads, IR-seq about 4.05 to 10.27 million. The study, taken as a whole, reports: Sorted CD138-negative bone marrow cells were not purified T cells.

The library was built from about 400 ng RNA with molecular barcoded adaptors for alpha/delta and beta/gamma chains. Using its own MiXCR run on the reads, TCRdb lists one record per CDR3 protein. The table lists 25,000 or so distinct CDR3 sequences, more than 20% of them singletons, with 15% to 20% in the top ten. Every patient had bone marrow sampled while the disease was active. With regard to this clonotype: Its specificity is unknown. A much larger clonotype is one base distant, so this may be a read error. The CDR3 ends on some other residue instead of the conserved phenylalanine or tryptophan, so this is likely a read error.

The receptor comes from a donor at least 40 years old with multiple myeloma. The sequencing sample was made of a population of CD138-negative cells sorted from bone marrow.

CDR3 in DNA: TGTGCCAGCAGCCGAGAGGGGAACACTGAAGCTTTCCTT. This encodes CASSREGNTEAFL. The chain uses TRBV7-6 and TRBJ1-1, with D hard to call. The V gene's germline CDR1 is SGHVS and CDR2 FNYEAQ. There are 13 residues in the CDR3. V lost 5 bases and J 1 base, leaving 8 bases between the germline ends.